This passage covers 22 T cell receptor beta chains from one sample sequenced in a study of T-cell memory formation after mild COVID-19. TCRdb reanalysed the 5' RACE reads using MiXCR and keeps one entry per CDR3 protein. The profile shows around 470,000 distinct CDR3 sequences, roughly 20% of them singletons. The sample taken for sequencing was PBMCs or a T cell subset sorted from them (not recorded which). The receptors come from an adult woman who had mild COVID-19 (a few samples of this study predate the infection). Cell type and time point are not known.

This clonotype was seen a handful of times. This chain joins TRBV7-3 and TRBJ1-1; D is possibly TRBD1 (5 bases). This CDR3 is 13 amino acids long. V shed 5 bases and J shed 4 bases, with 11 bases lying between them. CDR1 is SGHTA, CDR2 FQGTGA, per germline. The CDR3 region has the DNA TGTGCCAGCAGCGTCCGGGGCTTCACTGAAGCTTTCTTT. Encoded protein: CASSVRGFTEAFF.

This clonotype occurred many times. The chain joins TRBV7-9 to TRBJ2-1; D is unresolved. Germline values: CDR1 SEHNR, CDR2 FQNEAQ (reference sequence). CDR3 length: 12 amino acids. Trimming shortened V by 0 bases and J by 4 bases, and 1 base separated the two germline ends. The CDR3 coding sequence is TGTGCCAGCAGCTTAGCGTACAATGAGCAGTTCTTC. This sequence encodes CASSLAYNEQFF.

This clonotype was picked up a small number of times. The CDR3 region has the DNA TGTGCCAGCTCACCAGGAGAGAATGAAAAACTGTTTTTT. Residues: CASSPGENEKLFF. The chain uses TRBV18 and TRBJ1-4, with D hard to call. The CDR3 has 13 amino acids. V shed 2 bases and J shed 5 bases, with 6 bases lying between them. Germline values: CDR1 KGHSH, CDR2 LQKENI.

CDR3 bases: TGTGCCAGCACCATGGGGAGGGGCACTGAAGCTTTCTTT. This codes for CASTMGRGTEAFF. This chain joins TRBV12-3 or TRBV12-4 and TRBJ1-1; possible D gene TRBD1, 5 bases. The CDR3 has 13 residues. The V end lost 7 bases, the J end lost 4 bases, and 13 bases lay between the germline ends.

This clonotype was picked up a small number of times. V gene TRBV7-2 combines with J gene TRBJ2-3; 10 bases agree with TRBD2. This CDR3 contains 15 residues. The V gene's germline CDR1 is SGHTA and CDR2 FQGNSA. V was pared by 2 bases and J by 6 bases, with 5 bases of the junction left unmatched. The CDR3 nucleotides read TGTGCCAGCAGCTTAAGTAGCGGGGGGTTGGATACGCAGTATTTT. Translated, it gives CASSLSSGGLDTQYF.

V is TRBV7-8 and J is TRBJ2-3; no definite D call. This CDR3 is built from 14 residues. Trimming took 5 bases from V and 0 from J, leaving 9 bases between them. CDR1 is SGHVS and CDR2 is FQNEAQ in the germline V gene. The CDR3 reads CASSRLGSTDTQYF. As DNA, the CDR3 is TGTGCCAGCAGCCGACTTGGTAGCACAGATACGCAGTATTTT.

The rearrangement links TRBV27 to TRBJ1-6, with a weak D call TRBD1 (6 bases). With 7 bases removed from V and 7 bases from J, the gap between germline ends came to 11 bases. The CDR3 extends over 13 amino acids. Per germline, CDR1 MNHEY and CDR2 SMNVEV (reference sequence). This CDR3 is CASNKGGNSPLHF. In DNA form, the CDR3 reads TGTGCCAGCAACAAAGGGGGGAATTCACCCCTCCACTTT.

This clonotype has just a few counts. This chain uses TRBV27 with TRBJ2-2; 10 bases match TRBD1. The CDR3 covers 16 residues. The J segment lost 6 bases and the V segment lost 5 bases, leaving 9 bases of the junction unmatched. CDR1 is MNHEY and CDR2 is SMNVEV in the germline V gene (reference sequence). CDR3 coding DNA: TGTGCCAGCAGTGCACCGGGACAGGGGATGGCCGGGGAGCTGTTTTTT. This encodes CASSAPGQGMAGELFF.

This clonotype was seen only a few times. The V and J genes are TRBV30 and TRBJ2-3, with D possibly matching TRBD2 (6 bases). V was clipped by 2 bases and J by 3 bases, with 15 bases between them. Germline V gene sequence: CDR1 GTSNPN, CDR2 SVGIG (reference sequence). The CDR3 totals 15 residues. In nucleotides, the CDR3 is TGTGCCTGGAGTCCGGGCGGGATAAGGACAGATACGCAGTATTTT. The encoded protein is CAWSPGGIRTDTQYF.

This clonotype has only a few counts. V usage is TRBV24-1 and J usage is TRBJ2-5; possible D gene TRBD1, 6 bases. This CDR3 has 15 amino acids. V shed 4 bases and J shed 1 base, with 12 bases lying between them. Germline V gene data show CDR1 as KGHDR and CDR2 as SFDVKD. CDR3 bases: TGTGCCACCAGTGAAGGGGGTGCCATCCAAGAGACCCAGTACTTC. It translates to CATSEGGAIQETQYF.

The V gene is TRBV5-1, the J gene TRBJ2-7; 9 bases agree with TRBD2. The CDR3 contains 15 residues. V lost 2 bases and J lost 6; bases outside the gene matches: 9. Germline V gene sequence: CDR1 SGHRS, CDR2 YFSETQ. This CDR3 is CASSFFAGGPGEQYF. The CDR3 DNA is TGCGCCAGCAGCTTTTTTGCGGGAGGGCCGGGCGAGCAGTACTTC.

The chain has TRBV29-1 and TRBJ2-1; 7 bases fit TRBD1. This CDR3 has 12 amino acids. V shed 7 bases and J 4 bases; nucleotides not matched to a gene: 4. The germline V gene encodes CDR1 SQVTM and CDR2 ANQGSEA. The CDR3 reads CSARQGYNEQFF. The CDR3 nucleotides are TGCAGCGCCCGACAGGGTTACAATGAGCAGTTCTTC.

The chain recombines TRBV5-4 with TRBJ2-1; D is possibly TRBD1 (6 bases). Germline V gene lookup returns CDR1 SGHNT and CDR2 YYREEE (reference sequence). Trimming took off 1 base at V and 9 bases at J, with 17 bases between the two ends. The CDR3 runs 15 residues. Written as DNA, the CDR3 is TGTGCCAGCAGCTTGCGCATTTCAGGGGAACCTGAGCAGTTCTTC. Translation: CASSLRISGEPEQFF.

V is TRBV7-2 and J is TRBJ2-3, with 7 bases identical to TRBD1. This CDR3 comprises 15 residues. The ends lost 5 bases at V and 1 base at J; junction bases unmatched: 6. In germline, CDR1 is SGHTA, CDR2 FQGNSA. In DNA, the CDR3 is TGTGCCAGCAGCACTCGACAGGGTGGCACAGATACGCAGTATTTT. It translates to CASSTRQGGTDTQYF.

V is TRBV20-1 and J is TRBJ1-1; a weak D match, TRBD1 (5 bases). Germline V gives CDR1 DFQATT, CDR2 SNEGSKA (reference sequence). V was trimmed by 7 bases and J by 5 bases, leaving 26 bases between them. The CDR3 covers 16 residues. The CDR3 nucleotides are TGCAGTGTACCCAATCCCCAGAAAGGGGTTGGGACTGAAGCTTTCTTT. As protein: CSVPNPQKGVGTEAFF.

There are a few counts of this clonotype. The chain employs TRBV5-1 and TRBJ1-1; D is undetermined. Germline V gives CDR1 SGHRS, CDR2 YFSETQ. CDR3 length: 16 residues. V was trimmed by 4 bases and J by 0 bases, leaving 16 bases between them. The CDR3 spells CASSLRAASMNTEAFF. The CDR3 region has the DNA TGCGCCAGCAGCCTGCGGGCTGCAAGCATGAACACTGAAGCTTTCTTT.

This clonotype was found a few times. The genes are TRBV20-1 and TRBJ2-3; TRBD2 agrees at 10 bases. Germline assignment: CDR1 DFQATT and CDR2 SNEGSKA (reference sequence). The CDR3 is 13 amino acids. The CDR3 reads CIITSGVTDTQYF. Written as DNA, the CDR3 is TGCATCATCACTAGCGGGGTCACAGATACGCAGTATTTT.

The genes are TRBV6-5 and TRBJ2-7; 14 bases line up with TRBD2. The J segment lost 0 bases and the V segment lost 9 bases, leaving 13 bases of the junction unmatched. Germline V lookup: CDR1 MNHEY, CDR2 SVGAGI. The CDR3 loop spans 18 amino acids. The CDR3 DNA sequence: TGTGCCAGTAGACGGACTAGCGGGGGGTCCGGAAGCTCCTACGAGCAGTACTTC. This encodes CASRRTSGGSGSSYEQYF.

This clonotype has only a few counts. V is TRBV20-1 and J is TRBJ2-1, with TRBD2 as a possible D gene (6 bases). Looked up from germline, CDR1 is DFQATT and CDR2 is SNEGSKA (reference sequence). The V end was cut by 3 bases, the J end by 10 bases, with 7 bases between. The CDR3 has 10 amino acids. CDR3 DNA sequence: TGCAGTGCTAGGCGGGACGAGCAGTTCTTC. Encoded protein: CSARRDEQFF.

This clonotype showed up just a few times. The V and J genes are TRBV7-9 and TRBJ2-5; tentatively, D is TRBD2 (6 bases). Germline assignment: CDR1 SEHNR and CDR2 FQNEAQ (reference sequence). Trimming shortened V by 3 bases and J by 5 bases, and 7 bases separated the two germline ends. The CDR3 is 12 residues long. The CDR3 is CASSFAGETQYF. The CDR3 nucleotides are TGTGCCAGCAGCTTCGCGGGGGAGACCCAGTACTTC.

In its sample, this clonotype was seen a few times. The chain recombines TRBV9 with TRBJ2-5; D is perhaps TRBD1 (7 bases). The CDR3 runs 14 residues. Germline CDR1 and CDR2: SGDLS and YYNGEE. V was cut by 7 bases and J by 5 bases, with 18 bases left in between. The DNA for the CDR3 is TGTGCCAGCGCCAGGGGGGCCCTGGTGGAGACCCAGTACTTC. Protein product: CASARGALVETQYF.

The gene calls are TRBV7-2 and TRBJ1-1, with D tentatively TRBD1 (5 bases). Trimming took 1 base from V and 4 from J, leaving 19 bases between them. The CDR3 has 17 residues. Germline assignment: CDR1 SGHTA and CDR2 FQGNSA. DNA for the CDR3: TGTGCCAGCAGCTTAGTCGGGGGTGTCGGAGGAATCACTGAAGCTTTCTTT. Amino acids: CASSLVGGVGGITEAFF.